Below are 21 T cell receptor beta chains sequenced from a single sample in a study of T cell repertoires in cytomegalovirus infection (dated by TCRdb to the late 2010s). The sequencing machine was an Illumina HiSeq 1500. The public reads were reanalyzed by TCRdb: fastp trimming at Q25, MiXCR alignment, in-frame beta chains only. Each entry is one CDR3 protein sequence, shown with its most common DNA and genes. The table for this sample lists about 440,000 distinct CDR3 sequences; 31% of them were counted only once. The ten most abundant clones make up approximately 13% of the sample. The sequencing sample was made of PBMCs. The source is a human donor in good health (CMV status not recorded). Some clones in this sample may be carry-over from other donors' samples.

As to this clonotype: Being one base from a much bigger clone, this may be a read error. The rearrangement links TRBV7-2 to TRBJ2-7; TRBD2 matches 11 bases. The CDR3 has 15 residues. V was clipped by 6 bases and J by 4 bases; unmatched bases: 8. CDR1 is SGHTA, CDR2 FQGNSA, per germline. The CDR3 loop reads CASRPNSGGAYEQYF. The CDR3 coding sequence is TGTGCCAGCAGGCCGAATAGCGGGGGGGCGTACGAGCAGTACTTC.

This clonotype appeared many times. The V and J genes are TRBV7-9 and TRBJ2-7; D gene unclear. Germline loops: CDR1 SEHNR, CDR2 FQNEAQ (reference sequence). V lost 8 bases to trimming and J lost 5 bases, with 16 bases between them. The CDR3 totals 13 residues. CDR3: CASSGSPKHEQYF. The CDR3, as DNA: TGTGCCAGCTCGGGTTCGCCAAAACACGAGCAGTACTTC.

The chain carries TRBV6-2 or TRBV6-3 and TRBJ2-1, with D tentatively TRBD2 (6 bases). The length of the CDR3 is 15 residues. The V end lost 5 bases, the J end lost 0 bases, and 11 bases lay between the germline ends. Germline CDR1 and CDR2: MNHEY and SVGEGT. The CDR3 here is CASSLSGHSYNEQFF. Written as DNA, the CDR3 is TGTGCCAGCAGTCTCAGCGGGCACTCCTACAATGAGCAGTTCTTC.

The chain employs TRBV7-9 and TRBJ2-5; a weak D match, TRBD2 (5 bases). Trimming stripped 6 bases from V and 5 bases from J, with 16 bases between. Germline CDR1 and CDR2: SEHNR and FQNEAQ (reference sequence). The CDR3 has 14 residues. The CDR3 nucleotides read TGTGCCAGCAGAACAGAGGGCGGTGGGGAGACCCAGTACTTC. It codes for CASRTEGGGETQYF. Full variable domain (missing parts from reference TRBV7-9 and TRBJ2-5): DTGVSQNPRHKITKRGQNVTFRCDPISEHNRLYWYRQTLGQGPEFLTYFQNEAQLEKSRLLSDRFSAERPKGSFSTLEIQRTEQGDSAMYLCASRTEGGGETQYFGPGTRLLVL.

This clonotype showed up many times. The rearrangement uses TRBV4-1 and TRBJ1-1, with 11 bases identical to TRBD1. The CDR3 runs to 19 residues. Germline values: CDR1 MGHRA, CDR2 YSYEKL. The junction had 11 bases not matched to a gene; V was cut back by 0 bases and J by 2 bases. The CDR3 region has the DNA TGCGCCAGCAGCCAAGAACGGACAGGGGGCTTAGTACGCAACACTGAAGCTTTCTTT. This codes for CASSQERTGGLVRNTEAFF.

The chain links TRBV7-9 to TRBJ2-3; tentative D call: TRBD1 (7 bases). From germline, CDR1 is SEHNR and CDR2 FQNEAQ (reference sequence). The CDR3 has 15 amino acids. V lost 4 bases to trimming and J lost 3 bases, with 14 bases between them. The CDR3 coding sequence is TGTGCCAGCAGCTCATCAGGGGGGTGGACAGATACGCAGTATTTT. This gives the protein CASSSSGGWTDTQYF.

This clonotype appeared many times. V usage is TRBV12-3 or TRBV12-4 and J usage is TRBJ2-1; 9 nucleotides agree with TRBD2. V shed 3 bases, J shed 5 bases, and the junction held 5 bases outside the gene matches. The CDR3 sequence is 15 residues long. Written as DNA, the CDR3 is TGTGCCAGCAGTTTTTATGGCGGGGGGGACAATGAGCAGTTCTTC. Protein product: CASSFYGGGDNEQFF.

This clonotype was seen just once. This chain links TRBV30 with TRBJ1-2; D unresolved. This CDR3 spans 11 amino acids. Per germline, CDR1 GTSNPN and CDR2 SVGIG (reference sequence). Deletions cut 4 bases from V and 2 bases from J, with 5 bases between. Here the CDR3 DNA reads TGTGCCTGGACGGCGAACTATGGCTACACCTTC. Translation: CAWTANYGYTF.

This clonotype was found a few times. The genes are TRBV4-2 and TRBJ2-5, with 8 bases fitting TRBD2. V lost 0 bases and J lost 4; bases outside the gene matches: 7. This CDR3 is built from 16 residues. CDR1 and CDR2 (germline): LGHNA, YNFKEQ. The CDR3 DNA follows: TGTGCCAGCAGCCAAGATCATGACGGGGGGGGAGAGACCCAGTACTTC. It codes for CASSQDHDGGGETQYF.

The gene calls are TRBV12-3 or TRBV12-4 and TRBJ1-3; unclear D gene. V lost 5 bases, J lost 4 bases, and 21 bases lay in between. CDR3 length: 17 residues. The CDR3 region has the DNA TGTGCCAGCAGTGACCCCCGGAAGAAGACCTTCGGAAACACCATATATTTT. Encoded protein: CASSDPRKKTFGNTIYF.

This clonotype was recorded at least ten times. This chain links TRBV7-2 with TRBJ2-1; a weak D match, TRBD1 (6 bases). The V gene's germline CDR1 is SGHTA and CDR2 FQGNSA. Trimming took off 5 bases at V and 2 bases at J, with 13 bases between the two ends. The CDR3 length is 15 residues. As DNA, the CDR3 is TGTGCCAGCAGCCCCCAGGGGCTGGCCTACAATGAGCAGTTCTTC. The encoded protein is CASSPQGLAYNEQFF.

This clonotype appeared a few times. The CDR3 region is CASSPEFGSTRTEAFF. The CDR3 DNA is TGTGCCAGTAGCCCAGAGTTCGGTTCTACGAGGACTGAAGCTTTCTTT. The V and J genes are TRBV19 and TRBJ1-1; D not certain. The CDR3 runs to 16 residues. Trimming took 6 bases from V and 5 from J, leaving 22 bases between them. Per germline, CDR1 LNHDA and CDR2 SQIVND (reference sequence).

This clonotype was recorded a few times. The rearrangement joins TRBV29-1 to TRBJ2-5; unclear D gene. Trimming pared 6 bases from V and 0 bases from J, leaving 11 bases between. There are 13 residues in the CDR3. From germline, CDR1 is SQVTM and CDR2 ANQGSEA. CDR3 loop: CSVPTPYQETQYF. In DNA, the CDR3 is TGCAGCGTACCCACCCCGTACCAAGAGACCCAGTACTTC.

With respect to this clonotype: This may come from a read error, since a much larger clone is one base off. Since no conserved phenylalanine or tryptophan closes the CDR3, a read error is the likely cause. The CDR3 DNA follows: TGTGCCAGCAGCCCTACAGGGGGCAACACCGGGGAGCTGTTTTTG. Protein sequence: CASSPTGGNTGELFL. The chain uses TRBV7-6 and TRBJ2-2; TRBD1 aligns across 9 bases. The CDR3 has 15 residues. Losses at the gene ends were 5 bases for V and 2 bases for J; bases not matched to a gene: 3. CDR1 and CDR2 from the germline V gene are SGHVS and FNYEAQ.

The chain is built from TRBV2 and TRBJ2-1; D is uncertain. The CDR3 covers 15 residues. The V end lost 2 bases, the J end lost 7 bases, and 15 bases lay between the germline ends. Germline-derived CDR1 and CDR2 are SNHLY and FYNNEI. The CDR3: CASSETLPELNEQFF. CDR3 DNA sequence: TGTGCCAGCAGTGAAACCCTACCGGAGTTAAATGAGCAGTTCTTC.

This clonotype was recorded many times. This chain uses TRBV28 with TRBJ1-6; possible D gene TRBD1, 5 bases. In germline, CDR1 is MDHEN, CDR2 SYDVKM. The CDR3 is 17 residues long. With 4 bases removed from V and 6 bases from J, the gap between germline ends came to 19 bases. The DNA of the CDR3 is TGTGCCAGCAGTTCAGGGACCGGGGTCTTTTTTAATTCACCCCTCCACTTT. Protein sequence: CASSSGTGVFFNSPLHF. Full variable domain (outside the CDR3, taken from reference TRBV28 and TRBJ1-6): DVKVTQSSRYLVKRTGEKVFLECVQDMDHENMFWYRQDPGLGLRLIYFSYDVKMKEKGDIPEGYSVSREKKERFSLILESASTNQTSMYLCASSSGTGVFFNSPLHFGNGTRLTVT.

V gene TRBV12-3 or TRBV12-4 combines with J gene TRBJ2-3, with D unresolved. The CDR3 length is 15 residues. Trimming took 6 bases from V and 2 from J, leaving 15 bases between them. CDR3 DNA sequence: TGTGCCAGCAGCCGGGTCTCGCGGACCACAGATACGCAGTATTTT. It encodes CASSRVSRTTDTQYF.

The CDR3 spells CASSPSNEQYF. Written as DNA, the CDR3 is TGTGCCAGCAGCCCATCCAACGAGCAGTACTTC. The V call is TRBV7-8, the J call TRBJ2-7; unclear D gene. The V gene's germline CDR1 is SGHVS and CDR2 FQNEAQ. V was pared by 5 bases and J by 5 bases, with 7 bases between. This CDR3 has 11 residues.

This clonotype was detected ten times or more. The chain joins TRBV28 to TRBJ1-4, with 8 bases that match TRBD1. The CDR3 runs to 17 residues. V lost 5 bases and J lost 8; bases outside the gene matches: 16. The germline V gene has CDR1 MDHEN and CDR2 SYDVKM. This CDR3 is CASSTTGVAGTGEKLFF. CDR3 DNA sequence: TGTGCCAGCAGTACGACAGGGGTGGCCGGCACGGGAGAAAAACTGTTTTTT. The full variable domain, rest sourced from reference TRBV28 and TRBJ1-4, is DVKVTQSSRYLVKRTGEKVFLECVQDMDHENMFWYRQDPGLGLRLIYFSYDVKMKEKGDIPEGYSVSREKKERFSLILESASTNQTSMYLCASSTTGVAGTGEKLFFGSGTQLSVL.

This clonotype was counted many times. The chain carries TRBV7-6 and TRBJ2-1; 11 bases are a match to TRBD2. Germline CDR1 reads SGHVS; CDR2 reads FNYEAQ. The CDR3 has 14 amino acids. Unmatched junction bases numbered 7, after V lost 7 bases and J lost 8 bases. CDR3 amino acids: CASTNSGGGYEQFF. Here the CDR3 DNA reads TGTGCCAGCACCAATAGCGGGGGGGGGTATGAGCAGTTCTTC.

For this clonotype: The conserved final phenylalanine or tryptophan is absent from the CDR3, which likely points to a read error. V gene TRBV11-2 combines with J gene TRBJ2-1; 7 bases align to TRBD2. This CDR3 is built from 13 residues. Trimming took 4 bases from V and 4 from J; bases not matched to a gene: 1. Germline V gene data show CDR1 as SGHAT and CDR2 as FQNNGV. The CDR3, as DNA: TGTGCCAGCAGCTGGGGACTATACAATGAGCAGTTCTTA. As protein: CASSWGLYNEQFL.